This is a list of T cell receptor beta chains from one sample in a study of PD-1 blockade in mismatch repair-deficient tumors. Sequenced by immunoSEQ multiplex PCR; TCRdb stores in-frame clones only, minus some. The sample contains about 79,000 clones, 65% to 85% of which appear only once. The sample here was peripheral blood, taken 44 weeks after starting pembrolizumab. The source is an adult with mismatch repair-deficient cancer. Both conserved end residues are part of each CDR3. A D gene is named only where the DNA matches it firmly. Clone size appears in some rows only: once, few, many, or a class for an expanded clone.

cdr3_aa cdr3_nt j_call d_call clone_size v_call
CASSPGHLTGELFF TGTGCCAGCAGTCCGGGACACCTCACCGGGGAGCTGTTTTTT TRBJ2-2 - - TRBV6-9
CASSVQGRGETQYF TGTGCCAGCAGCGTACAGGGCCGGGGAGAGACCCAGTACTTC TRBJ2-5 - - TRBV7-2
CASSQDWTGQETQYF TGCGCCAGCAGCCAAGATTGGACAGGCCAAGAGACCCAGTACTTC TRBJ2-5 TRBD1 - TRBV4-3
CASSLSAGQGFYGYTF TGTGCCAGCAGTTTATCCGCGGGACAGGGATTTTATGGCTACACCTTC TRBJ1-2 TRBD1 - TRBV27
CSVLLGALAGRGRNEQFF TGCAGCGTTCTCTTGGGGGCTCTAGCGGGGCGAGGGAGGAATGAGCAGTTCTTC TRBJ2-1 TRBD2 - TRBV29-1
CASSVVGGTTTTDNEQFF TGTGCCAGCAGCGTAGTCGGGGGCACAACGACAACGGACAATGAGCAGTTCTTC TRBJ2-1 - - TRBV9
CASSVDGQGNQPQHF TGTGCCAGCAGCGTAGACGGGCAGGGGAATCAGCCCCAGCATTTT TRBJ1-5 - once TRBV9
CASSLTGSVGANVLTF TGTGCCAGCAGCTTGACAGGCTCTGTGGGGGCCAACGTCCTGACTTTC TRBJ2-6 - - TRBV5-6
CAWSEGISYGYTF TGTGCCTGGAGTGAGGGGATTTCCTATGGCTACACCTTC TRBJ1-2 - - TRBV30
CASSARLAAETQYF TGTGCCAGCAGCGCGAGACTAGCGGCAGAGACCCAGTACTTC TRBJ2-5 TRBD2 - TRBV9
CASSLTMGTGELFF TGTGCCAGCAGCTTAACCATGGGTACCGGGGAGCTGTTTTTT TRBJ2-2 - - TRBV7-3
CASSADGREQYF TGTGCCAGCAGCGCCGACGGGCGCGAGCAGTACTTC TRBJ2-7 - medium-sized TRBV5-5
CAYEGLASSGTLYNEQFF TGTGCCTACGAAGGCCTAGCCTCTAGCGGGACCCTTTACAATGAGCAGTTCTTC TRBJ2-1 TRBD2 - TRBV30
CASSVQDYTEAFF TGCGCCAGCAGCGTCCAGGATTACACTGAAGCTTTCTTT TRBJ1-1 - - TRBV5-1
CASRGDGGVGYGYTF TGTGCCAGCAGGGGGGACGGGGGCGTTGGGTATGGCTACACCTTC TRBJ1-2 - - TRBV28
CSETGGGGGTDTQYF TGCAGCGAGACAGGGGGCGGTGGGGGCACAGATACGCAGTATTTT TRBJ2-3 TRBD1 - TRBV29-1
CASSLTVKASTYEQYF TGTGCCAGCAGCTTAACTGTAAAAGCGTCGACCTACGAGCAGTACTTC TRBJ2-7 - - TRBV7-6
CAWETGVLDGYTF TGTGCCTGGGAAACAGGGGTGTTAGATGGCTACACCTTC TRBJ1-2 TRBD1 few TRBV30
CAISVGGSGGEQYF TGTGCCATCAGCGTTGGGGGTAGCGGGGGCGAGCAGTACTTC TRBJ2-7 TRBD2 - TRBV10-3
CASSIGLEQEQFF TGTGCCAGTAGTATAGGGCTCGAACAGGAGCAGTTCTTC TRBJ2-1 - - TRBV19
CASSVTGAQAKNIQYF TGTGCCAGCAGCGTCACAGGGGCCCAAGCCAAAAACATTCAGTACTTC TRBJ2-4 TRBD1 - TRBV2
CASSPTAHGEKLFF TGTGCCAGCAGTCCCACAGCCCACGGCGAAAAACTGTTTTTT TRBJ1-4 - - TRBV6-1
CASSIDVGAVGGLFF TGTGCCAGTAGTATAGATGTCGGCGCGGTAGGGGGGCTGTTTTTT TRBJ2-2 - - TRBV19
CASSPGLSNEQFF TGTGCCAGCTCCCCGGGACTATCGAATGAGCAGTTCTTC TRBJ2-1 TRBD2 medium-sized TRBV18
CASSLEGMGESRGYTF TGTGCCAGCAGCTTAGAGGGAATGGGGGAATCAAGGGGCTACACCTTC TRBJ1-2 - - TRBV11-3
CASSQEFGGQETQYF TGTGCCAGCAGCCAAGAATTTGGTGGTCAAGAGACCCAGTACTTC TRBJ2-5 - - TRBV14
CASSSSGRAAYEQYF TGTGCCAGCAGCTCCAGCGGGAGGGCCGCCTACGAGCAGTACTTC TRBJ2-7 TRBD2 - TRBV5-4
CASSLGGGEETQYF TGTGCCAGCAGCTTGGGCGGGGGCGAGGAGACCCAGTACTTC TRBJ2-5 - - TRBV5-6
CASSLLQDSSYEQYF TGTGCCAGCAGCTTACTTCAGGATAGCTCCTACGAGCAGTACTTC TRBJ2-7 - - TRBV13
CATENDSGRAYEQFF TGTGCCACCGAAAACGATAGCGGGAGGGCCTATGAGCAGTTCTTC TRBJ2-1 TRBD2 once TRBV28